The 18 T cell receptor beta chains below were found in one sample sequenced in a study of human T cells and chemical hapten exposure. The time point here: patch test 1, 2 weeks after DPC sensitization. As to treatment: therapeutic diphenylcyclopropenone sensitization with weekly scalp DPC. From the RACE reads, TCRdb called clonotypes with MiXCR, one entry per CDR3 protein. The profile shows 150,000 to 200,000 distinct CDR3 sequences, about 20% of them singletons. The sample was whole blood, taken in connection with sensitization to the hapten diphenylcyclopropenone (DPC). The source of these receptors is a woman aged 45-65 years with alopecia areata. Some clones in this sample may be carry-over from other donors' samples.

V gene TRBV6-1 combines with J gene TRBJ2-7; D is undetermined. V was pared by 1 base and J by 2 bases, with 6 bases between. CDR1 is MNHNS, CDR2 SASEGT, per germline. The length of the CDR3 is 13 residues. The CDR3 DNA follows: TGTGCCAGCAGTGAAGGACCGCCCTACGAGCAGTACTTC. It encodes CASSEGPPYEQYF.

This clonotype has a single count. The rearrangement uses TRBV12-3 or TRBV12-4 and TRBJ1-3, with 7 bases that match TRBD1. After removal of 6 bases from V and 8 bases from J, the junction contained 7 bases not matched to a gene. This CDR3 is built from 13 residues. Written as DNA, the CDR3 is TGTGCCAGCAGACCCACAGGGGCGGACACCATATATTTT. Its translation is CASRPTGADTIYF.

V gene TRBV27 combines with J gene TRBJ2-1; the match to TRBD2 covers 8 bases. Trimming removed 7 bases from V and 6 bases from J; junction bases left unmatched: 11. Germline V CDR1 and CDR2: MNHEY, SMNVEV (reference sequence). CDR3 size: 15 residues. The DNA of the CDR3 is TGTGCCAGCAAACCGGGAGGGAGAAGGATCAATGAGCAGTTCTTC. Translating it yields CASKPGGRRINEQFF.

This clonotype was detected only a few times. The gene calls are TRBV10-3 and TRBJ1-2; D remains unclear. Germline assignment: CDR1 ENHRY and CDR2 SYGVKD. This CDR3 spans 14 amino acids. The V and J ends lost 2 bases and 8 bases respectively, with 15 bases between them. As DNA, the CDR3 is TGTGCCATCAGTGAGGATATTCGGTTGGGAGGCTACACCTTC. Protein: CAISEDIRLGGYTF.

The chain carries TRBV29-1 and TRBJ2-7, with D maybe TRBD2 (7 bases). V lost 5 bases and J 4 bases, leaving 15 bases between the germline ends. Per the germline V gene, CDR1 is SQVTM and CDR2 is ANQGSEA. This CDR3 comprises 13 residues. The CDR3 DNA follows: TGCAGCGTTAGGGGAGGGGGTGTTTACGAGCAGTACTTC. Encoded protein: CSVRGGGVYEQYF.

The rearrangement joins TRBV5-1 to TRBJ2-6; D gene unclear. V dropped 5 bases and J dropped 2 bases, with 11 bases sitting between them. Germline V gene sequence: CDR1 SGHRS, CDR2 YFSETQ. There are 15 residues in the CDR3. The CDR3 reads CASRATGTGANVLTF. Here the CDR3 DNA reads TGCGCCAGCAGGGCAACTGGTACTGGGGCCAACGTCCTGACTTTC.

The chain joins TRBV4-2 to TRBJ2-7; D is uncertain. CDR1 is LGHNA, CDR2 YNFKEQ, per germline. CDR3 length equals 16 residues. Between the trimmed V and J ends, which lost 2 bases and 7 bases, there was a span of 21 bases. CDR3 in amino acids: CASSQTRVLLVSEQYF. The CDR3 nucleotides read TGTGCCAGCAGCCAAACCCGGGTCCTGCTCGTGTCAGAGCAGTACTTC.

The chain employs TRBV12-3 or TRBV12-4 and TRBJ1-1, with TRBD1 matching 7 bases. The length of the CDR3 is 14 residues. The V segment lost 8 bases and the J segment 2 bases; nucleotides outside the gene matches: 8. CDR3 in DNA: TGTGCCAGCCACAGGGGTGGGGGAAACACTGAAGCTTTCTTT. Protein product: CASHRGGGNTEAFF.

This chain links TRBV7-9 with TRBJ2-6, with D possibly being TRBD1 (6 bases). The CDR3 has 18 amino acids. In germline, CDR1 is SEHNR, CDR2 FQNEAQ (reference sequence). Trimming took 3 bases from V and 0 from J, leaving 15 bases between them. In nucleotides, the CDR3 is TGTGCCAGCAGCTTTGCTCAGGGGCTAAGCTCTGGGGCCAACGTCCTGACTTTC. Translation: CASSFAQGLSSGANVLTF.

In this sample, this clonotype turned up once. The V gene is TRBV6-1, the J gene TRBJ2-7; 7 bases align to TRBD2. The CDR3 is 15 residues long. Trimming at V came to 6 bases and at J to 3 bases, leaving 11 bases not matched to a gene. Germline lookup yields CDR1 MNHNS and CDR2 SASEGT. The CDR3 protein is CASSLGLAELYEQYF. CDR3 sequence (DNA): TGTGCCAGCAGCCTAGGGCTAGCGGAGCTCTACGAGCAGTACTTC.

Details on this clonotype: Sequence at one end of the junction differs from germline and may be a read error. The V call is TRBV29-1, the J call TRBJ1-6, with D perhaps matching TRBD1 (5 bases). The CDR3 runs 13 residues. Germline lookup yields CDR1 SQVTM and CDR2 ANQGSEA. Here the CDR3 DNA reads TGCAGCGTTCGGACACACTATGATTCACCCCTCCACTTT. Residues: CSVRTHYDSPLHF.

This clonotype came up many times. The chain links TRBV15 to TRBJ1-2, with D uncertain. CDR1 and CDR2 from the germline V gene are LNHNV and YYDKDF (reference sequence). V dropped 5 bases and J dropped 8 bases, with 18 bases sitting between them. The CDR3 totals 14 residues. In nucleotides, the CDR3 is TGTGCCACCAGCCTACCAAGGGTATTCGAGGGCTACACCTTC. Translation: CATSLPRVFEGYTF.

The chain employs TRBV6-5 and TRBJ2-3, with no clear D. The germline CDR1 and CDR2 sequences are MNHEY and SVGAGI. V shed 8 bases and J shed 5 bases, with 14 bases lying between them. The CDR3 length is 13 residues. The CDR3 DNA is TGTGCCAGCTTGGAGCCGGGCCTAGATACGCAGTATTTT. Translating gives CASLEPGLDTQYF.

The chain joins TRBV6-1 to TRBJ2-1; D might be TRBD2 (5 bases). The CDR3 is made up of 11 amino acids. V was clipped by 8 bases and J by 9 bases, with 11 bases between them. Germline-derived CDR1 and CDR2 are MNHNS and SASEGT. CDR3 loop: CASLLGGEQFF. CDR3 bases: TGTGCCAGCCTCCTAGGAGGTGAGCAGTTCTTC.

J is TRBJ2-3 and V is TRBV11-2, with 8 nucleotides matching TRBD2. Germline values: CDR1 SGHAT, CDR2 FQNNGV. This CDR3 has 15 residues. With 3 bases clipped from V and 1 base from J, the junction kept 3 bases outside the gene matches. The CDR3 sequence is CASSFLGLGTDTQYF. The CDR3, as DNA: TGTGCCAGCAGCTTTCTGGGACTAGGCACAGATACGCAGTATTTT. The entire variable domain, with the rest obtained from reference TRBV11-2 and TRBJ2-3, is as follows: EAGVAQSPRYKIIEKRQSVAFWCNPISGHATLYWYQQILGQGPKLLIQFQNNGVVDDSQLPKDRFSAERLKGVDSTLKIQPAKLEDSAVYLCASSFLGLGTDTQYFGPGTRLTVL.

The V call is TRBV5-1, the J call TRBJ1-2; TRBD1 aligns across 7 bases. The CDR3 is 14 amino acids. Germline trimming cut 4 bases from V and 3 bases from J; bases unmatched to any gene: 6. Germline V gives CDR1 SGHRS, CDR2 YFSETQ. CDR3 sequence (DNA): TGCGCCAGCAGCCCCGCAGGGGGAGACTATGGCTACACCTTC. Translating it yields CASSPAGGDYGYTF.

This clonotype occurred many times. V usage is TRBV6-5 and J usage is TRBJ2-7, with 8 bases lining up with TRBD2. The germline V gene has CDR1 MNHEY and CDR2 SVGAGI. J gave up 2 bases and V 5 bases, and 14 bases lay outside the gene matches. This CDR3 is 17 amino acids long. The CDR3 spells CASSPRSVSGTPYEQYF. CDR3 sequence (DNA): TGTGCCAGCAGTCCCCGGAGTGTTAGCGGGACTCCCTACGAGCAGTACTTC.

J is TRBJ2-1 and V is TRBV20-1; tentatively, D is TRBD1 (5 bases). The CDR3 loop spans 14 amino acids. Germline values: CDR1 DFQATT, CDR2 SNEGSKA (reference sequence). V was clipped by 3 bases and J by 8 bases, with 17 bases between them. In nucleotides, the CDR3 is TGCAGTGCTAGGTTTAGGGCAGGGTGGGATGAGCAGTTCTTC. Its translation: CSARFRAGWDEQFF.